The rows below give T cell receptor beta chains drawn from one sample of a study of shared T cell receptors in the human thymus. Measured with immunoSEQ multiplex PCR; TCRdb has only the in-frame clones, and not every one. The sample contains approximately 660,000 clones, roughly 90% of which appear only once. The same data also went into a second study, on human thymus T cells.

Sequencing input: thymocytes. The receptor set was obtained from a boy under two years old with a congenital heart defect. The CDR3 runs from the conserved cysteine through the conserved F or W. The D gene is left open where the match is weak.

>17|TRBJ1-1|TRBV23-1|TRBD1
TGCGCCAGCAGTCAAACGCCCGGGACAGGTATGAACACTGAAGCTTTCTTT
CASSQTPGTGMNTEAFF
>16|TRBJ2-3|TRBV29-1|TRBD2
TGCAGCGCCGGGACTAGCCCCTATCCTAATCCAGATACGCAGTATTTT
CSAGTSPYPNPDTQYF
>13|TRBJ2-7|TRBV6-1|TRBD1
TGTGCCAGCAGCAGGTCAGACAGGGACGAGCAGTACTTC
CASSRSDRDEQYF
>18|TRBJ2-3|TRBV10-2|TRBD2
TGCGCCAGCAACAGGGGACACATAGCGGGAGCTAGCACAGATACGCAGTATTTT
CASNRGHIAGASTDTQYF
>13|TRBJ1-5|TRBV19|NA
TGTGCCAGTAGTATCCAGGGAGGTCAGCCCCAGCATTTT
CASSIQGGQPQHF
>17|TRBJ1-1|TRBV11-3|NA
TGTGCCAGCAGCTTAGTTGCCGATCGACACCGCAACACTGAAGCTTTCTTT
CASSLVADRHRNTEAFF
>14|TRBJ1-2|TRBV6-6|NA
TGTGCCAGCAGCCTTGGACAGCTGAACTATGGCTACACCTTC
CASSLGQLNYGYTF
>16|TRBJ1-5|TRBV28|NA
TGTGCCAGCAGTTCCCCCTCCGGAGGGGGCAATCAGCCCCAGCATTTT
CASSSPSGGGNQPQHF
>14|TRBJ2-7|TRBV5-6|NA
TGTGCCAGCGGTCCTCCAGCGAACTCCTACGAGCAGTACTTC
CASGPPANSYEQYF
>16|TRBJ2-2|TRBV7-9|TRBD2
TGTGCCAGCAGCCGTTTTAGCGGGAGGGACACCGGGGAGCTGTTTTTT
CASSRFSGRDTGELFF
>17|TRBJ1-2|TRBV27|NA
TGTGCCAGCAGTTTCCTTAGCCGGACCACAGGGTTGGGAGGCTACACCTTC
CASSFLSRTTGLGGYTF
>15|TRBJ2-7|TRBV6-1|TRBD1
TGTGCCAGCAGTGAATCTGGGACAGGCTCCAACGAGCAGTACTTC
CASSESGTGSNEQYF
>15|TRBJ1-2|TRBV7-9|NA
TGTGCCAGCAGCGTAAAAAGGGGCACTAACTATGGCTACACCTTC
CASSVKRGTNYGYTF